A single sample gave rise to the 15 T cell receptor beta chains below, sequenced in a study of T cell repertoires in cytomegalovirus infection. Their antigens remain unidentified. One entry per CDR3 protein, called by TCRdb with MiXCR from the reads. There are 300,000 to 400,000 distinct CDR3 sequences in the sample; roughly 28% occur only once, and 15% to 25% lies in the top ten. The sample consisted of cultured PBMCs, taken from culture after CMV antigen stimulation. The receptors shown here come from a human donor in good health (CMV status not recorded). Some clones in this sample may be carry-over from other donors' samples.

The rearrangement joins TRBV7-8 to TRBJ2-7; possibly TRBD1 for D (6 bases). This CDR3 contains 14 residues. The ends were cut back, 5 bases at V and 2 bases at J, with 13 bases in the middle. Germline values: CDR1 SGHVS, CDR2 FQNEAQ. CDR3 nucleotide sequence: TGTGCCAGCAGCGCTAACAGACAGGCCTACGAGCAGTACTTC. It translates to CASSANRQAYEQYF.

The sample holds a few counts of this clonotype. The V gene is TRBV5-1, the J gene TRBJ1-3, with 7 bases fitting TRBD1. Trimming cost V 4 bases and J 0 bases; bases outside gene matches: 7. CDR1 is SGHRS and CDR2 is YFSETQ in the germline V gene. This CDR3 region has 16 residues. CDR3 amino acids: CASSLRQGHSGNTIYF. As DNA, the CDR3 is TGCGCCAGCAGCCTCCGACAGGGCCACTCTGGAAACACCATATATTTT.

The DNA for the CDR3 is TGTGCCAGCAGCTTAGCGGTGATCTGGTCCAAAAACATTCAGTACTTC. Its translation is CASSLAVIWSKNIQYF. V usage is TRBV7-2 and J usage is TRBJ2-4; no firm D call. The ends were cut back, 0 bases at V and 2 bases at J, with 11 bases in the middle. The CDR3 sequence is 16 residues long. Germline CDR1 reads SGHTA; CDR2 reads FQGNSA.

This clonotype was counted only a few times. The chain employs TRBV27 and TRBJ2-2; perhaps TRBD2 as D (6 bases). The V end was cut by 4 bases, the J end by 1 base, with 7 bases between. The length of the CDR3 is 14 residues. Germline CDR1 is MNHEY and CDR2 is SMNVEV (reference sequence). The CDR3 spells CASSYGRNTGELFF. CDR3 in DNA: TGTGCCAGCAGTTACGGGAGGAACACCGGGGAGCTGTTTTTT.

There are many counts of this clonotype. This rearrangement joins TRBV10-2 to TRBJ1-5; D is possibly TRBD1 (5 bases). The CDR3 extends over 13 amino acids. V gave up 6 bases and J gave up 7 bases, with 13 bases separating them. From germline, CDR1 is WSHSY and CDR2 SAAADI. The CDR3 DNA sequence: TGCGCCAGCAGCGGGACCGTGGAACAGCCCCAGCATTTT. The encoded protein is CASSGTVEQPQHF.

The sample holds many counts of this clonotype. The genes are TRBV11-2 and TRBJ2-3; TRBD2 matches at 9 bases. CDR3 length equals 15 residues. Germline V gene data show CDR1 as SGHAT and CDR2 as FQNNGV. The J segment lost 7 bases and the V segment lost 5 bases, leaving 10 bases of the junction unmatched. The CDR3 reads CASSHSGSGRYTQYF. For the CDR3, the DNA is TGTGCCAGCAGCCATAGCGGGAGTGGGAGATATACGCAGTATTTT.

The genes are TRBV29-1 and TRBJ2-7; no reliable D call. The CDR3 consists of 14 residues. Germline V CDR1 and CDR2: SQVTM, ANQGSEA. V lost 1 base and J 1 base, leaving 11 bases between the germline ends. As DNA, the CDR3 is TGCAGCGTTGAAGCAGAAGGGTCATCCTACGAGCAGTACTTC. Translation: CSVEAEGSSYEQYF.

The chain recombines TRBV11-2 with TRBJ2-5, with TRBD2 identical over 8 bases. Germline trimming cut 5 bases from V and 5 bases from J; bases unmatched to any gene: 10. The CDR3 is made up of 15 amino acids. Per the germline V gene, CDR1 is SGHAT and CDR2 is FQNNGV. The CDR3 loop is CASSPRTSNAETQYF. The CDR3 bases are TGTGCCAGCAGCCCCCGGACTAGCAACGCGGAGACCCAGTACTTC.

The rearrangement joins TRBV20-1 to TRBJ1-5, with TRBD1 identical over 7 bases. CDR1 is DFQATT, CDR2 SNEGSKA, per germline (reference sequence). The CDR3 is 13 residues long. After removal of 4 bases from V and 6 bases from J, the junction contained 6 bases not matched to a gene. The CDR3 bases are TGCAGTGCTACAGGGGGTAAGGGTCAGCCCCAGCATTTT. It codes for CSATGGKGQPQHF.

This clonotype turned up a few times. In nucleotides, the CDR3 is TGTGCCAGCAGTGAAAAGGATACGCAGTATTTT. It codes for CASSEKDTQYF. The chain has TRBV6-1 and TRBJ2-3; no clear D gene. CDR1 is MNHNS and CDR2 is SASEGT in the germline V gene. There are 11 residues in the CDR3. Trimming took 2 bases from V and 6 from J, leaving 3 bases between them.

The chain combines TRBV20-1 with TRBJ2-1; TRBD2 might be the D (6 bases). The V gene's germline CDR1 is DFQATT and CDR2 SNEGSKA (reference sequence). V was trimmed by 4 bases and J by 0 bases, leaving 19 bases between them. This CDR3 has 17 amino acids. The CDR3 DNA reads TGCAGTGCTAACTACCGGGGGAGACTGAGCTCCTACAATGAGCAGTTCTTC. Amino acids: CSANYRGRLSSYNEQFF.

Written as DNA, the CDR3 is TGCAGTGCTAGGGTCAGAGCAACTAATGAAAAACTGTTTTTT. It translates to CSARVRATNEKLFF. The gene calls are TRBV20-1 and TRBJ1-4; no firm D call. The CDR3 is 14 residues long. The V end lost 3 bases, the J end lost 0 bases, and 8 bases lay between the germline ends. In germline, CDR1 is DFQATT, CDR2 SNEGSKA (reference sequence).

This clonotype has at least ten counts. The genes are TRBV5-4 and TRBJ2-6, with D possibly matching TRBD1 (6 bases). CDR1 is SGHNT, CDR2 YYREEE, per germline (reference sequence). V lost 9 bases and J lost 0, with 10 bases in between. The CDR3 contains 14 residues. The CDR3 coding sequence is TGTGCCATTTCGGACAGCTCTGGGGCCAACGTCCTGACTTTC. Amino acid sequence: CAISDSSGANVLTF. The whole variable domain, filled in from reference TRBV5-4 and TRBJ2-6, reads ETGVTQSPTHLIKTRGQQVTLRCSSQSGHNTVSWYQQALGQGPQFIFQYYREEENGRGNFPPRFSGLQFPNYSSELNVNALELDDSALYLCAISDSSGANVLTFGAGSRLTVL.

This clonotype was picked up many times. This rearrangement joins TRBV19 to TRBJ1-5; no reliable D call. V dropped 0 bases and J dropped 3 bases, with 12 bases sitting between them. The CDR3 loop spans 16 amino acids. Germline assignment: CDR1 LNHDA and CDR2 SQIVND (reference sequence). CDR3 in amino acids: CASSIDPVGHNQPQHF. In DNA, the CDR3 is TGTGCCAGTAGTATAGACCCAGTGGGCCACAATCAGCCCCAGCATTTT.

The V and J genes are TRBV10-3 and TRBJ1-6; TRBD1 matches 10 bases. V dropped 4 bases and J dropped 8; count of bases not matched to a gene: 5. The CDR3 has 15 residues. Germline V gives CDR1 ENHRY, CDR2 SYGVKD. The CDR3 DNA is TGTGCCATCAGTGTGGCCGGGACAGGGGATTCACCCCTCCACTTT. Protein sequence: CAISVAGTGDSPLHF.